These T cell receptor beta chains were read from a single sample in a study of cytomegalovirus exposure and HLA in healthy donors. TCRdb keeps only in-frame clones here, not all; method: immunoSEQ multiplex PCR. This sample has roughly 120,000 clones, with more than 70% found just once. Sequencing was performed on PBMCs. These receptors were collected from a human donor in good health. CDR3s include the opening cysteine and the closing phenylalanine or tryptophan. D genes are given only for firm matches. Clone size is shown for a subset of rows, as once, few, many or a class of expanded clone.

j_call v_call clone_size d_call cdr3_nt cdr3_aa
TRBJ2-7 TRBV9 NA NA TGTGCCAGCAGCGAGAGGGAAACCTACGAGCAGTACTTC CASSERETYEQYF
TRBJ2-5 TRBV5-1 NA TRBD2 TGCGCCAGCAGCTTGAACGGAGCGGGGCCACAAGAGACCCAGTACTTC CASSLNGAGPQETQYF
TRBJ2-2 TRBV15 once TRBD1 TGTGCCACCAGCAGAGAGCTCGGGACAGGGGGGAACGGGGAGCTGTTTTTT CATSRELGTGGNGELFF
TRBJ1-2 TRBV11-2 NA NA TGTGCCAGCAGCTCCAACGGCAGGTCCGGCTACACCTTC CASSSNGRSGYTF
TRBJ1-5 TRBV27 few TRBD1 TGTGCCAGCAGTTTATTCCCAGGGGGCGGGCAGCCCCAGCATTTT CASSLFPGGGQPQHF
TRBJ2-7 TRBV7-2 NA NA TGTGCCAGCAGCTTAGATACGGGTCGGATCGAGCAGTACTTC CASSLDTGRIEQYF
TRBJ2-3 TRBV19 NA TRBD2 TGTGCCAGTAGTATAAGTAGCGGGGGGCGTACAGATACGCAGTATTTT CASSISSGGRTDTQYF
TRBJ1-1 TRBV6-1 few TRBD1 TGTGCCAGCAGTGGGACAGGGGGCGCGGGTTGGGGCACTGAAGCTTTCTTT CASSGTGGAGWGTEAFF
TRBJ2-1 TRBV4-1 NA TRBD2 TGCGCCAGCAGCCACCCCCCTAGCGGGGGGAACAATGAGCAGTTCTTC CASSHPPSGGNNEQFF
TRBJ2-3 TRBV5-1 NA NA TGCGCCAGCAGCTTGGGAGTGTCGGGAACCCTAGGAGATACGCAGTATTTT CASSLGVSGTLGDTQYF
TRBJ1-3 TRBV19 NA NA TGTGCCAGTAGTTCTGGGACAACCCGGACTGGAAACACCATATATTTT CASSSGTTRTGNTIYF
TRBJ2-4 TRBV4-2 NA NA TGTGCCAGCAGCCAAAACCCCCAGGGGACGTTAGCCAAAAACATTCAGTACTTC CASSQNPQGTLAKNIQYF
TRBJ1-4 TRBV11-2 once NA TGTGCCAGCAGCCTCCGGCCGGGTGCAACTAATGAAAAACTGTTTTTT CASSLRPGATNEKLFF
TRBJ2-3 TRBV5-1 NA NA TGCGCCAGCAGCCCCCCGGGGGATCTCACAGATACGCAGTATTTT CASSPPGDLTDTQYF
TRBJ1-5 TRBV4-1 NA NA TGCGCCAGCAGCCAAGTTCAAAGCGCCTCCAATCAGCCCCAGCATTTT CASSQVQSASNQPQHF
TRBJ1-2 TRBV19 NA TRBD1 TGTGCCAGTAGTCCCCGGACAGGGTTTGGCTACACCTTC CASSPRTGFGYTF
TRBJ2-5 TRBV27 NA TRBD1 TGTGCCAGCAGTGGACCAGGGACAGGTGAGCAGTACTTC CASSGPGTGEQYF
TRBJ2-1 TRBV19 NA TRBD2 TGTGCCAGTAGTATAGATCTATGGGGCGGGAGCAATGAGCAGTTCTTC CASSIDLWGGSNEQFF
TRBJ1-5 TRBV15 NA NA TGTGCCACCAGCAGAGATCGGGGGGCGAATCAGCCCCAGCATTTT CATSRDRGANQPQHF
TRBJ2-7 TRBV19 NA NA TGTGCCAGTAGTATGTCAGGGCAGGCCTACGAGCAGTACTTC CASSMSGQAYEQYF
TRBJ2-1 TRBV7-2 NA TRBD1 TGTGCCAGCAGCTTTGGACAGGGCTGGAGGGAATACAATGAGCAGTTCTTC CASSFGQGWREYNEQFF
TRBJ1-2 TRBV19 NA TRBD1 TGTGCCAGTAGCGGGACAGCCTATGGCTACACCTTC CASSGTAYGYTF
TRBJ1-5 TRBV5-8 NA TRBD1 TGTGCCAGCAGCTTTGGGACAGGGGGAAGTCAGCCCCAGCATTTT CASSFGTGGSQPQHF
TRBJ2-3 TRBV7-6 NA NA TGTGCCAGCAGCTTAAACGGGGGTGGGGTCACAGATACGCAGTATTTT CASSLNGGGVTDTQYF